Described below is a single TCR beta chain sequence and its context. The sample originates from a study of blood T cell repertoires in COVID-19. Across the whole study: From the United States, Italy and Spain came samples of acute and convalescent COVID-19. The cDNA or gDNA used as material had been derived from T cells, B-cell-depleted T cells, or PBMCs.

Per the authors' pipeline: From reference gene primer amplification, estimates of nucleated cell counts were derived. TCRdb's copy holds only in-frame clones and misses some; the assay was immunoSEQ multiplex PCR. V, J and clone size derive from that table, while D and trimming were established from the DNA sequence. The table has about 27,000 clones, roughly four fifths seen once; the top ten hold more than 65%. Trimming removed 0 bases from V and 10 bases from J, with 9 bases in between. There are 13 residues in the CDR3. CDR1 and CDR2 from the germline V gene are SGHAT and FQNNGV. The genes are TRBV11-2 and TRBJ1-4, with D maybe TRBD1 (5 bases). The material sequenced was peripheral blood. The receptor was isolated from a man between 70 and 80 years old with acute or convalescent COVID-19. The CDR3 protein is CASSLDREVKLFF. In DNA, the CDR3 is TGTGCCAGCAGCTTAGACAGGGAGGTAAAACTGTTTTTT.